This T cell receptor (beta chain) was found in a study of shared clonotypes between healthy human individuals. Study in general: Researchers drew samples from two women and a few men aged 18 to 49.

It was across several immunoSEQ plates that each subset's genomic DNA was evenly split. The repertoire was sequenced with immunoSEQ multiplex PCR; TCRdb's copy has only in-frame clones and lacks some. The repertoire holds some 96,000 clones, with approximately 51% as singletons. The CDR3 sequence is 15 residues long. CDR1 and CDR2 (germline): MGHRA, YSYEKL. V lost 4 bases, J lost 3 bases, and 6 bases stayed unmatched. None of the donors, who were healthy HIV-negative adults, had recently had acute infections or vaccinations. The rearrangement joins TRBV4-1 to TRBJ1-5; 7 nucleotides align to TRBD1. The sequenced sample consisted of PBMCs. This sequence originates from a woman in her thirties or forties in good health. Some clones in this sample may be carry-over from other donors' samples. The CDR3 spells CASSRGTVTNQPQHF. CDR3 sequence (DNA): TGCGCCAGCAGCCGCGGGACAGTCACCAATCAGCCCCAGCATTTT.